Below, 20 T cell receptor beta chains from the same sample are listed, as sequenced in a study of cytomegalovirus exposure and HLA in healthy donors. A multiplex PCR was run with 60 Vbeta primers and 13 Jbeta primers. Sequencing was performed with immunoSEQ multiplex PCR; in TCRdb, only in-frame clones are kept and a portion is missing. The sample holds some 95,000 clones; roughly three quarters are singletons and the top ten take about 5%. Material for sequencing was PBMCs. The receptors derive from a middle-aged woman in good health and CMV-seronegative.

This sequence joins TRBV29-1 and TRBJ1-3; possibly TRBD1 for D (6 bases). This CDR3 comprises 14 residues. Trimming removed 6 bases from V and 0 bases from J, with 12 bases in between. Germline values: CDR1 SQVTM, CDR2 ANQGSEA. Written as DNA, the CDR3 is TGCAGCGTCGCCAGGGGCACCTCTGGAAACACCATATATTTT. It encodes CSVARGTSGNTIYF. Drawing the rest from reference TRBV29-1 and TRBJ1-3, the complete variable domain is SAVISQKPSRDICQRGTSLTIQCQVDSQVTMMFWYRQQPGQSLTLIATANQGSEATYESGFVIDKFPISRPNLTFSTLTVSNMSPEDSSIYLCSVARGTSGNTIYFGEGSWLTVV.

The chain employs TRBV30 and TRBJ2-7, with 9 bases fitting TRBD1. CDR3 length: 12 residues. Germline loops: CDR1 GTSNPN, CDR2 SVGIG (reference sequence). CDR3 sequence: CARQGGGYEQYF. The CDR3 DNA reads as TGTGCGCGACAGGGGGGAGGCTACGAGCAGTACTTC.

The chain employs TRBV7-3 and TRBJ1-5, with a tentative D call TRBD1 (6 bases). The CDR3 is 17 residues long. With 2 bases removed from V and 0 bases from J, the gap between germline ends came to 14 bases. Germline values: CDR1 SGHTA, CDR2 FQGTGA. The CDR3 reads CASSLRKRQDSNQPQHF. CDR3 sequence (DNA): TGTGCCAGCAGCTTACGCAAAAGACAGGATAGCAATCAGCCCCAGCATTTT.

The chain carries TRBV18 and TRBJ2-2; D is unresolved. CDR3 length: 15 amino acids. V lost 1 base, J lost 4 bases, and 10 bases lay in between. Looked up from germline, CDR1 is KGHSH and CDR2 is LQKENI. CDR3 sequence: CASSPLAFGTGELFF. Here the CDR3 DNA reads TGTGCCAGCTCACCACTAGCATTCGGCACCGGGGAGCTGTTTTTT.

This chain connects TRBV11-2 to TRBJ2-3, with 9 bases that match TRBD2. CDR3 size: 16 residues. V was clipped by 5 bases and J by 0 bases; unmatched bases: 6. Germline V CDR1 and CDR2: SGHAT, FQNNGV. The CDR3 loop reads CASSPRLAGSTDTQYF. The CDR3 bases are TGTGCCAGCAGCCCTCGGCTAGCGGGGAGCACAGATACGCAGTATTTT.

V is TRBV18 and J is TRBJ1-6; TRBD1 agrees at 7 bases. Germline CDR1 is KGHSH and CDR2 is LQKENI. With V trimmed by 6 bases and J by 15 bases, 14 bases remained unmatched. The CDR3 is made up of 14 amino acids. This CDR3 reads CASSPGRGSLHLHF. The CDR3, as DNA: TGTGCCAGCTCCCCGGGCAGGGGGTCCCTACACCTCCACTTT.

This rearrangement joins TRBV7-2 to TRBJ2-1, with 8 bases fitting TRBD2. From germline, CDR1 is SGHTA and CDR2 FQGNSA. This CDR3 contains 15 residues. V trimming: 1 base; J trimming: 6 bases; junction bases outside the gene matches: 5. CDR3 in amino acids: CASSLVAGGSNEQFF. Written as DNA, the CDR3 is TGTGCCAGCAGCTTAGTTGCGGGGGGAAGCAATGAGCAGTTCTTC.

The chain combines TRBV19 with TRBJ1-2; D may be TRBD1 (6 bases). The CDR3 covers 13 residues. Germline V gene sequence: CDR1 LNHDA, CDR2 SQIVND (reference sequence). Trimming took 7 bases from V and 4 from J, leaving 13 bases between them. The CDR3 reads CASTKGDGYGYTF. The CDR3 nucleotides are TGTGCCAGTACCAAGGGGGACGGCTATGGCTACACCTTC.

The gene calls are TRBV6-1 and TRBJ2-2; no definite D call. The CDR3 extends over 13 amino acids. Germline-derived CDR1 and CDR2 are MNHNS and SASEGT. V gave up 8 bases and J gave up 4 bases, with 11 bases separating them. The chain's CDR3 is CASFELLTGELFF. As DNA, the CDR3 is TGTGCCAGCTTTGAGCTCCTCACCGGGGAGCTGTTTTTT.

The V gene is TRBV6-5, the J gene TRBJ1-3; D is ambiguous. The CDR3 is 14 amino acids. Between the trimmed V and J ends, which lost 2 bases and 2 bases, there was a span of 7 bases. CDR1 MNHEY and CDR2 SVGAGI come from the germline V gene. The CDR3 loop reads CASSYEAAGNTIYF. The CDR3 region has the DNA TGTGCCAGCAGTTACGAGGCAGCTGGAAACACCATATATTTT.

In regard to this clone: At one end, the junction sequence differs from germline, possibly due to a read error. The chain is built from TRBV7-2 and TRBJ2-1; 14 bases are shared with TRBD2. The germline V gene encodes CDR1 SGHTA and CDR2 FQGNSA. The CDR3 is 14 residues long. The CDR3 loop is CASSLEGLAGVALF. DNA of the CDR3: TGTGCCAGCAGCTTAGAGGGACTAGCGGGGGTTGCGCTCTTC. The whole variable domain, filled in from reference TRBV7-2 and TRBJ2-1, reads GAGVSQSPSNKVTEKGKDVELRCDPISGHTALYWYRQSLGQGLEFLIYFQGNSAPDKSGLPSDRFSAERTGGSVSTLTIQRTQQEDSAVYLCASSLEGLAGVALFGPGTRLTVL.

This clone has more than one count but fewer than ten. J is TRBJ1-1 and V is TRBV19; the match to TRBD1 covers 7 bases. The V gene's germline CDR1 is LNHDA and CDR2 SQIVND (reference sequence). CDR3 length equals 14 residues. The J segment lost 2 bases and the V segment lost 5 bases, leaving 5 bases of the junction unmatched. The CDR3 DNA reads TGTGCCAGTAGTCTGGGACAGACAAACACTGAAGCTTTCTTT. Residues: CASSLGQTNTEAFF.

The gene calls are TRBV7-9 and TRBJ2-1; 8 bases agree with TRBD2. CDR3 length: 17 amino acids. Germline CDR1 and CDR2: SEHNR and FQNEAQ (reference sequence). The V segment lost 4 bases and the J segment 6 bases; nucleotides outside the gene matches: 14. The CDR3 nucleotides read TGTGCCAGCAGCTCCATCCTGCGGGGGGAGACTATCAATGAGCAGTTCTTC. It specifies CASSSILRGETINEQFF.

CDR3 sequence: CASSFPPPGLAGDDHYNEQFF. The DNA for the CDR3 is TGTGCCAGCAGCTTCCCACCCCCGGGACTAGCGGGGGACGATCACTACAATGAGCAGTTCTTC. This chain uses TRBV7-6 with TRBJ2-1; 14 nucleotides match TRBD2. The CDR3 is made up of 21 amino acids. The germline V gene has CDR1 SGHVS and CDR2 FNYEAQ. J lost 3 bases, V lost 3 bases, and 16 bases had no gene match.

V and J are TRBV19 and TRBJ2-3; possibly TRBD1 for D (6 bases). The germline gives CDR1 LNHDA, CDR2 SQIVND (reference sequence). V was cut by 5 bases and J by 3 bases, with 12 bases left in between. This CDR3 has 14 amino acids. The CDR3 DNA follows: TGTGCCAGTAGTGCCAGGGGTGTAACAGATACGCAGTATTTT. Its translation: CASSARGVTDTQYF.

V gene TRBV7-2 combines with J gene TRBJ1-2; possible D gene TRBD1, 6 bases. The germline V gene encodes CDR1 SGHTA and CDR2 FQGNSA. The CDR3 contains 15 residues. V was shortened by 1 base and J by 7 bases, with 16 bases between the two germline ends. The DNA of the CDR3 is TGTGCCAGCAGCTTAGAGGCAGGGGTAGGCGTTGGCTACACCTTC. Protein sequence: CASSLEAGVGVGYTF.

This clone was observed a handful of times. The J gene is TRBJ1-5, the V gene TRBV27; D unresolved. Trimming left V 1 base short and J 6 bases short, with 13 bases between. The germline gives CDR1 MNHEY, CDR2 SMNVEV (reference sequence). The CDR3 covers 15 residues. The CDR3: CASSLFTGRSQPQHF. DNA for the CDR3: TGTGCCAGCAGTTTATTTACCGGGAGGAGTCAGCCCCAGCATTTT.

The chain has TRBV25-1 and TRBJ1-5; D gene unclear. CDR1 MGHDK and CDR2 SYGVNS come from the germline V gene. This CDR3 has 16 residues. Deletions cut 1 base from V and 6 bases from J, with 16 bases between. The CDR3 is CASSELTLSSRQPQHF. CDR3 nucleotide sequence: TGTGCCAGCAGTGAATTAACGCTCTCGAGCCGTCAGCCCCAGCATTTT.

The chain carries TRBV29-1 and TRBJ2-3, with 11 bases that match TRBD1. CDR3 length equals 14 residues. From germline, CDR1 is SQVTM and CDR2 ANQGSEA. Trimming removed 8 bases from V and 5 bases from J; junction bases left unmatched: 9. CDR3 residues: CSLGQGASIDTQYF. The CDR3 region has the DNA TGCAGCTTAGGACAGGGGGCGTCGATAGATACGCAGTATTTT.

This clone appeared once. The chain uses TRBV6-5 and TRBJ1-5, with TRBD1 identical over 10 bases. CDR3 length equals 15 residues. CDR1 is MNHEY and CDR2 is SVGAGI in the germline V gene. J was trimmed by 2 bases and V by 6 bases; bases with no gene match: 4. The CDR3: CASRRDRGGNQPQHF. CDR3 bases: TGTGCCAGCAGGAGGGACAGGGGAGGCAATCAGCCCCAGCATTTT.